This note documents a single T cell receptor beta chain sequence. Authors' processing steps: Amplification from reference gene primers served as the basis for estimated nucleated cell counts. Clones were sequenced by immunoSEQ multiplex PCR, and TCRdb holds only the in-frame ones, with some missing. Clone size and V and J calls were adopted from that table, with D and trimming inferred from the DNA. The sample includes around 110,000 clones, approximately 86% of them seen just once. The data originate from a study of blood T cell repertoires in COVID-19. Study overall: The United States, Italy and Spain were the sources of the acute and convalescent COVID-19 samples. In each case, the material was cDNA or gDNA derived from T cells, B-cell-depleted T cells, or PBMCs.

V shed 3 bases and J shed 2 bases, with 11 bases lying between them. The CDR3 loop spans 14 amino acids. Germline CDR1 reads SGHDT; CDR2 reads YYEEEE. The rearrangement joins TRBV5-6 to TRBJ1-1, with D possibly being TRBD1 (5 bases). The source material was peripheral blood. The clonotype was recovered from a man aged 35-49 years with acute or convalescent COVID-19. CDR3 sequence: CASSWGDRNTEAFF. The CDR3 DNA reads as TGTGCCAGCAGCTGGGGCGACAGAAACACTGAAGCTTTCTTT.